The clone carrying this TCR beta chain was counted only a few times. The data derive from a study of beta chain features in type 1 diabetes. The CDR3 consists of 15 residues. The trim removed 5 bases at V and 3 bases at J, leaving 3 bases unmatched. From germline, CDR1 is SGHTA and CDR2 FQGNSA. Reverse transcription of all isolated RNA meant that expressed TCRB transcripts were sequenced. The protocol was immunoSEQ multiplex PCR, while the TCRdb copy is restricted to in-frame clones and leaves out a portion. Seen here are fewer than 350,000 clones, 8% observed once, and the top ten hold over 0.8%. The V gene is TRBV7-2, the J gene TRBJ2-2; 10 positions agree with TRBD2. The material sequenced was central memory CD4+ T cells from blood. The TCR was taken from a woman in her late teens or twenties in good health. The DNA of the CDR3 is TGTGCCAGCAGCCGACTAGCGGGTTACACCGGGGAGCTGTTTTTT. Amino acids: CASSRLAGYTGELFF.